The T cell receptor beta chain described here comes from a study (dated by TCRdb to about 2013). This clonotype was observed many times. Its antigen remains undetermined. No base quality information exists; no much larger clone differs at one position. The instrument was an Illumina Genome Analyzer IIx. The public reads were quality trimmed at Q25 with fastp and then assembled into clones with MiXCR by TCRdb, keeping productive beta chains. Merged by CDR3 protein, the rows form single entries marked with the most common genes and DNA. The sample yields about 15,000 distinct CDR3 sequences; approximately 37% were counted once. The top ten constitute about 15% of the sample. Per the germline V gene, LGHNA is the CDR1 and YSLEER is the CDR2. Counted from cysteine to phenylalanine, this CDR3 has 15 amino acids. Of the read, only the CDR3 DNA is kept; its 45 bases are in frame from base 1. The germline V end is reduced by 1 base and the J end by 5 bases; junction bases left unmatched: 8.

What was sequenced was blood. This receptor chain uses TRBV4-3 and TRBJ2-7; TRBD2 agrees with 7 junctional bases. The clonotype originates from a human donor. This receptor carries the CDR3 CASSQGGGISHEQYF. The bases read TGCGCCAGCAGCCAAGGGGGAGGGATAAGCCACGAGCAGTACTTC.